This TCR beta chain was documented in a study of CD8+ T cells in alopecia areata. The wider study: Tofacitinib ran 6 to 18 months, followed by 6 months off drug. Study conclusions and caveats: Treatment with tofacitinib significantly lowered scalp clonality and reduced expanded CD8+ clones among the top 100.

About this clone: What it recognizes is unknown.

The treatment was: oral pan-JAK inhibitor, 5-10 mg twice daily. Alopecia areata patients had lesional scalp punch biopsies and peripheral blood taken from them. Sorted out of PBMCs were CD4+ T cells and CD8+ T cells. Reverse transcription of extracted RNA yielded cDNA, which provided the sequencing template. Profiled with immunoSEQ multiplex PCR; TCRdb holds only in-frame clones, not every one. The sample has roughly 180,000 clones, 60% seen once. The TCR was taken from a human donor with alopecia areata. The specimen was CD4+ T cells sorted from blood, collected at week 4, from a patient treated with tofacitinib.

The CDR3 nucleotides read TGCAGCGTTAGGTACCCTAACACTGAAGCTTTCTTT. Its translation: CSVRYPNTEAFF. The chain is built from TRBV29-1 and TRBJ1-1; D is unresolved. The V gene's germline CDR1 is SQVTM and CDR2 ANQGSEA. The CDR3 length is 12 residues. V shed 5 bases and J shed 2 bases, with 9 bases lying between them.